These T cell receptor beta chains were read from a single sample in a study of beta chain features in type 1 diabetes. Produced via immunoSEQ multiplex PCR; TCRdb's table is partial and in-frame only. The sample lists almost 250,000 clones, 13% to 15% occurring once. The sample taken for sequencing was naive CD4+ T cells from blood. These receptors were obtained from a middle-aged woman in good health. The CDR3 runs from the conserved cysteine through the conserved F or W. D genes are given only for firm matches. Size is omitted from some rows. Given values are once, few, many or a class for expanded clones.

.	TRBJ2-1	TRBV21-1	12	few	CASSTPGGEQFF	TGTGCCAGCAGCACCCCGGGTGGGGAGCAGTTCTTC
TRBD2	TRBJ2-7	TRBV6-6	14	few	CASRPRLAPGEQYF	TGTGCCAGCAGACCACGACTAGCCCCGGGCGAGCAGTACTTC
.	TRBJ2-5	TRBV29-1	15	.	CSVERGGRRAETQYF	TGCAGCGTTGAAAGGGGTGGGCGGAGGGCTGAGACCCAGTACTTC
.	TRBJ2-7	TRBV7-9	14	many	CASSPLGGTYEQYF	TGTGCCAGCAGCCCTTTGGGAGGAACCTACGAGCAGTACTTC
TRBD1	TRBJ2-1	TRBV13	14	few	CASSLRQGNYEQFF	TGTGCCAGCAGCTTACGACAGGGTAATTACGAGCAGTTCTTC
TRBD1	TRBJ2-5	TRBV29-1	12	.	CSVGQGEETQYF	TGCAGCGTCGGACAGGGCGAAGAGACCCAGTACTTC
.	TRBJ2-6	TRBV19	16	once	CASSIDSLSGANVLTF	TGTGCCAGTAGTATAGACTCCCTCTCTGGGGCCAACGTCCTGACTTTC
.	TRBJ2-1	TRBV18	16	.	CASSPPGQYQDNEQFF	TGTGCCAGCTCACCACCGGGGCAGTATCAAGACAATGAGCAGTTCTTC
TRBD1	TRBJ2-1	TRBV27	13	.	CASSPRQGGEQFF	TGTGCCAGCAGCCCACGACAGGGCGGTGAGCAGTTCTTC
TRBD1	TRBJ2-7	TRBV5-1	16	few	CASSLGSGQGVNEQYF	TGCGCCAGCAGCTTGGGTTCAGGACAGGGAGTCAACGAGCAGTACTTC
TRBD1	TRBJ2-7	TRBV6-6	13	.	CASSPGGTNEQYF	TGTGCCAGCAGTCCAGGGGGAACAAACGAGCAGTACTTC
.	TRBJ2-3	TRBV2	15	.	CASSELGTRTDTQYF	TGTGCCAGCAGTGAACTGGGGACTCGCACAGATACGCAGTATTTT
TRBD1	TRBJ1-4	TRBV7-2	15	.	CASSPRTGKDEKLFF	TGTGCCAGCAGCCCAAGGACAGGGAAAGATGAAAAACTGTTTTTT
.	TRBJ2-4	TRBV9	15	.	CASSVGGGDRNIQYF	TGTGCCAGCAGCGTAGGGGGCGGGGATAGAAACATTCAGTACTTC
TRBD1	TRBJ2-7	TRBV5-6	15	few	CASSLMGTGSYEQYF	TGTGCCAGCAGCTTGATGGGGACAGGGTCCTACGAGCAGTACTTC
.	TRBJ1-5	TRBV7-9	14	few	CASSLEGGNQPQHF	TGTGCCAGCAGCTTAGAGGGGGGCAATCAGCCCCAGCATTTT
.	TRBJ1-2	TRBV5-1	15	few	CASSLGGASNYGYTF	TGCGCCAGCAGCCTCGGGGGGGCTTCTAACTATGGCTACACCTTC
.	TRBJ2-5	TRBV5-4	14	.	CASSPGVLQETQYF	TGTGCCAGCAGCCCGGGAGTCTTACAAGAGACCCAGTACTTC
TRBD1	TRBJ2-2	TRBV6-5	14	few	CASRLGQTTLELFF	TGTGCCAGCAGATTGGGACAGACTACATTGGAGCTGTTTTTT
.	TRBJ2-7	TRBV5-1	14	.	CASSFSGVTYEQYF	TGCGCCAGCAGCTTTAGCGGCGTTACCTACGAGCAGTACTTC
.	TRBJ2-7	TRBV20-1	11	.	CSATTGGEQYF	TGCAGTGCTACGACAGGAGGCGAGCAGTACTTC
.	TRBJ2-1	TRBV11-2	15	few	CASSSEGLPLYEQFF	TGTGCCAGCAGCTCCGAGGGACTCCCCCTTTATGAGCAGTTCTTC
.	TRBJ1-2	TRBV6-5	13	few	CASSIQGGPAPIF	TGTGCCAGCAGCATTCAGGGAGGGCCCGCGCCCATCTTC
.	TRBJ2-3	TRBV5-1	13	.	CVSGRGPTDTQYF	TGCGTCTCAGGGCGGGGGCCCACAGATACGCAGTATTTT
TRBD2	TRBJ2-1	TRBV29-1	13	many	CSGQRGLDNEQFF	TGCAGCGGACAGCGGGGGTTGGACAATGAGCAGTTCTTC
.	TRBJ1-2	TRBV4-3	16	.	CASSQDPEGRDGGYTF	TGCGCCAGCAGCCAAGATCCGGAGGGCAGGGATGGTGGCTACACCTTC
.	TRBJ2-1	TRBV5-1	13	.	CASSFRDNYEQFF	TGCGCCAGCAGCTTCAGGGACAACTACGAGCAGTTCTTC
.	TRBJ1-5	TRBV6-6	13	.	CASSWTVNQPQHF	TGTGCCAGCAGTTGGACAGTCAATCAGCCCCAGCATTTT
TRBD2	TRBJ2-3	TRBV27	13	.	CASASGGWDTQYF	TGTGCCAGCGCTAGCGGGGGATGGGATACGCAGTATTTT
TRBD1	TRBJ1-2	TRBV14	13	.	CASSQEGGWGYTF	TGTGCCAGCAGCCAAGAAGGGGGCTGGGGCTACACCTTC
TRBD2	TRBJ2-3	TRBV5-6	16	few	CASSLMAGGSTDTQYF	TGTGCCAGCAGCTTGATGGCGGGGGGAAGCACAGATACGCAGTATTTT
TRBD2	TRBJ2-4	TRBV9	14	.	CASSAGGLKNIQYF	TGTGCCAGCAGCGCGGGAGGACTAAAAAACATTCAGTACTTC
TRBD2	TRBJ2-5	TRBV7-2	16	few	CASSLGLAGPQETQYF	TGTGCCAGCAGCCTTGGACTAGCGGGGCCCCAAGAGACCCAGTACTTC
TRBD1	TRBJ1-5	TRBV6-5	15	.	CASRDRAYSNQPQHF	TGTGCCAGCAGGGACAGGGCTTATAGCAATCAGCCCCAGCATTTT
.	TRBJ2-1	TRBV18	15	.	CASSPTIGGDNEQFF	TGTGCCAGCTCACCCACAATAGGCGGGGACAATGAGCAGTTCTTC
TRBD1	TRBJ2-5	TRBV2	12	few	CAVRDRGETQYF	TGTGCCGTCCGGGACAGGGGTGAGACCCAGTACTTC
.	TRBJ1-1	TRBV5-1	13	few	CASSIGGNTEAFF	TGCGCCAGCAGCATCGGGGGGAACACTGAAGCTTTCTTT
TRBD1	TRBJ1-2	TRBV5-1	14	few	CASSLLQGDSLSTF	TGCGCCAGCAGCTTACTTCAAGGGGACAGTTTGTCCACCTTC
.	TRBJ2-2	TRBV18	14	.	CASSLRQDTGELFF	TGTGCCAGCTCACTTCGACAGGACACCGGGGAGCTGTTTTTT
.	TRBJ1-2	TRBV5-4	14	few	CASSSRTVNYGYTF	TGTGCCAGCAGCTCGAGGACAGTTAACTATGGCTACACCTTC
.	TRBJ2-2	TRBV25-1	12	.	CASSEFNGELFF	TGTGCCAGCAGTGAATTTAACGGGGAGCTGTTTTTT
.	TRBJ2-5	TRBV11-2	15	few	CASSPEGDRGETQYF	TGTGCCAGCAGCCCCGAGGGGGACCGAGGGGAGACCCAGTACTTC
.	TRBJ2-7	TRBV14	15	few	CASSQVGGLSYEQYF	TGTGCCAGCAGCCAGGTCGGGGGGCTCTCCTACGAGCAGTACTTC
.	TRBJ2-4	TRBV5-7	15	.	CASSFILGRVNIQYF	TGTGCCAGCAGCTTCATATTGGGCAGGGTGAACATTCAGTACTTC
TRBD2	TRBJ2-3	TRBV9	17	few	CASSVGVSGAGSSTQYF	TGTGCCAGCAGCGTAGGGGTTAGCGGGGCGGGATCAAGTACGCAGTATTTT
TRBD1	TRBJ2-5	TRBV7-2	14	few	CASSLPGQQETQYF	TGTGCCAGCAGCTTACCGGGACAGCAAGAGACCCAGTACTTC
.	TRBJ2-5	TRBV7-8	16	few	CASSLASIPGEWTQYF	TGTGCCAGCAGCTTAGCCTCCATACCCGGGGAATGGACCCAGTACTTC
.	TRBJ2-5	TRBV5-1	14	few	CASSLVPEQETQYF	TGCGCCAGCAGCTTGGTCCCAGAACAAGAGACCCAGTACTTC
TRBD2	TRBJ2-7	TRBV4-2	18	.	CASSQGTPLAGSSYEQYF	TGTGCCAGCAGCCAGGGGACACCCTTAGCGGGGTCCTCCTACGAGCAGTACTTC
.	TRBJ1-5	TRBV5-1	16	.	CASSVNPGAPNQPQHF	TGCGCCAGCAGCGTCAACCCGGGAGCCCCCAATCAGCCCCAGCATTTT
.	TRBJ2-1	TRBV5-1	15	.	CASSLDRSSYNEQFF	TGCGCCAGCAGCTTGGATAGGAGCTCCTACAATGAGCAGTTCTTC
TRBD1	TRBJ1-2	TRBV6-6	15	.	CASSYSGQGVYGYTF	TGTGCCAGCAGTTACTCGGGACAGGGAGTCTATGGCTACACCTTC
.	TRBJ1-2	TRBV14	15	few	CASSQTQARWDGYTF	TGTGCCAGCAGCCAAACACAGGCGAGATGGGATGGCTACACCTTC
.	TRBJ2-5	TRBV18	16	.	CASSPFYRAGSETQYF	TGTGCCAGCTCACCATTCTACCGGGCAGGGTCCGAGACCCAGTACTTC
.	TRBJ2-7	TRBV6-5	15	.	CASSYSGTQAYEQYF	TGTGCCAGCAGTTACTCGGGCACGCAGGCCTACGAGCAGTACTTC
.	TRBJ1-4	TRBV21-1	14	few	CASSKGRENEKLFF	TGTGCCAGCAGCAAAGGCCGGGAGAATGAAAAACTGTTTTTT
.	TRBJ2-2	TRBV14	13	.	CASSQDRGGELFF	TGTGCCAGCAGCCAAGATCGAGGAGGGGAGCTGTTTTTT
.	TRBJ2-7	TRBV9	13	few	CASSAPGSYEQYF	TGTGCCAGCAGCGCCCCGGGTTCCTACGAGCAGTACTTC
.	TRBJ1-2	TRBV5-1	13	few	CASSITSGAGYTF	TGCGCCAGCAGCATAACCTCAGGGGCGGGCTACACCTTC
TRBD2	TRBJ2-3	TRBV5-6	16	.	CASSLTSGGAGDTQYF	TGTGCCAGCAGCTTGACTAGCGGGGGGGCCGGAGATACGCAGTATTTT